The 12 T cell receptor beta chains below all came from one sample that was sequenced in a study of cytomegalovirus exposure and HLA in healthy donors. A multiplex PCR was run with 60 Vbeta primers and 13 Jbeta primers. Repertoires were generated with immunoSEQ multiplex PCR, while TCRdb's copy carries only in-frame clones and drops some. The sample comprises hundreds of thousands of clones, roughly 90% of which are singletons, and about 2.3% rests with the top ten. Material for sequencing was PBMCs. The receptors originated from a woman aged 18-30 years in good health and CMV-seronegative.

V usage is TRBV7-6 and J usage is TRBJ2-7, with 8 bases matching TRBD2. Trimming cost V 5 bases and J 2 bases; bases outside gene matches: 11. CDR1 and CDR2 from the germline V gene are SGHVS and FNYEAQ. CDR3 length equals 16 residues. As DNA, the CDR3 is TGTGCCAGCAGCCTGGGGTCCAGCGGGGGCGCCTACGAGCAGTACTTC. Translating it yields CASSLGSSGGAYEQYF. Using reference TRBV7-6 and TRBJ2-7 for the parts outside the CDR3, the full variable domain is GAGVSQSPRYKVTKRGQDVALRCDPISGHVSLYWYRQALGQGPEFLTYFNYEAQQDKSGLPNDRFSAERPEGSISTLTIQRTEQRDSAMYRCASSLGSSGGAYEQYFGPGTRLTVT.

The CDR3 sequence: CASAEVGGGQPQHF. In DNA form, the CDR3 reads TGTGCCAGCGCCGAGGTGGGTGGGGGCCAGCCCCAGCATTTT. This rearrangement joins TRBV6-1 to TRBJ1-5; TRBD1 is a possible D gene (6 bases). The CDR3 length is 14 residues. V was clipped by 8 bases and J by 7 bases, with 18 bases between them. In germline, CDR1 is MNHNS, CDR2 SASEGT.

Worth noting for this clone: One end of the junction fails to match germline, which may point to a read error. The CDR3 reads CASGMHSRTDTQYF. In DNA form, the CDR3 reads TGTGCCAGTGGTATGCACAGTCGCACAGATACGCAGTATTTT. The chain couples TRBV19 to TRBJ2-3; D gene unclear. The CDR3 totals 14 residues. The germline gives CDR1 LNHDA, CDR2 SQIVND (reference sequence).

This rearrangement joins TRBV2 to TRBJ1-2; 7 nucleotides agree with TRBD1. CDR1 SNHLY and CDR2 FYNNEI come from the germline V gene. After removal of 4 bases from V and 5 bases from J, the junction contained 1 base not matched to a gene. This CDR3 has 12 residues. In DNA, the CDR3 is TGTGCCAGCAGTGGGGACAGATATGGCTACACCTTC. It translates to CASSGDRYGYTF.

The rearrangement links TRBV27 to TRBJ1-1; 11 bases map to TRBD1. This CDR3 is built from 17 residues. Germline CDR1 and CDR2: MNHEY and SMNVEV (reference sequence). J gave up 1 base and V 4 bases, and 8 bases lay outside the gene matches. The chain's CDR3 is CASSSGTGGFKNTEAFF. The CDR3 DNA sequence: TGTGCCAGCAGTTCCGGGACAGGGGGGTTCAAGAACACTGAAGCTTTCTTT.

The chain links TRBV7-8 to TRBJ2-1; 13 bases line up with TRBD2. This CDR3 spans 16 amino acids. Germline trimming cut 3 bases from V and 10 bases from J; bases unmatched to any gene: 9. Germline CDR1 is SGHVS and CDR2 is FQNEAQ. The CDR3 DNA reads TGTGCCAGCAGCTTTTTTTCGACTAGCGGGGGGTACGAGCAGTTCTTC. Encoded protein: CASSFFSTSGGYEQFF.

This chain links TRBV2 with TRBJ2-3; D gene uncertain. V was cut by 5 bases and J by 1 base, with 10 bases left in between. The CDR3 sequence is 14 residues long. The germline CDR1 and CDR2 sequences are SNHLY and FYNNEI. The CDR3 loop is CASSPGYGTDTQYF. The CDR3 DNA sequence: TGTGCCAGCAGTCCAGGATACGGCACAGATACGCAGTATTTT.

The chain combines TRBV7-9 with TRBJ1-1, with a possible D match to TRBD1 (6 bases). This CDR3 has 13 amino acids. V lost 7 bases and J lost 5, with 14 bases in between. Germline CDR1 reads SEHNR; CDR2 reads FQNEAQ (reference sequence). CDR3 sequence (DNA): TGTGCCAGCATGAAAGAGGGGGATACTGAAGCTTTCTTT. Amino acids: CASMKEGDTEAFF.

The chain carries TRBV6-4 and TRBJ2-1; 9 bases fit TRBD2. The CDR3 length is 15 residues. Germline V CDR1 and CDR2: MRHNA, SNTAGT. With V trimmed by 8 bases and J by 1 base, 6 bases remained unmatched. DNA of the CDR3: TGTGCCAGCGGCAAGCGGGGGGCGTCCTACAATGAGCAGTTCTTC. It specifies CASGKRGASYNEQFF.

This chain's CDR3 is CASSLNAHVSSYNSPLHF. Written as DNA, the CDR3 is TGTGCCAGCAGTTTAAATGCACATGTCAGCTCCTATAATTCACCCCTCCACTTT. The genes are TRBV27 and TRBJ1-6; D is uncertain. Germline CDR1 reads MNHEY; CDR2 reads SMNVEV (reference sequence). Deletions cut 2 bases from V and 0 bases from J, with 14 bases between. The CDR3 runs to 18 residues.

The V call is TRBV6-5, the J call TRBJ1-2; 9 positions match TRBD1. This CDR3 contains 14 residues. CDR1 is MNHEY, CDR2 SVGAGI, per germline. Losses at the gene ends were 6 bases for V and 3 bases for J; bases not matched to a gene: 5. DNA for the CDR3: TGTGCCAGCAGCCGTGGACAGGGGTACTATGGCTACACCTTC. Residues: CASSRGQGYYGYTF.

The CDR3 DNA follows: TGCGCCAGCAGCCGGACCACCGGGACTAGCGGTTCCGAGACCCAGTACTTC. Protein: CASSRTTGTSGSETQYF. The genes are TRBV5-1 and TRBJ2-5; TRBD2 aligns across 11 bases. V shed 4 bases and J 5 bases; nucleotides not matched to a gene: 13. This CDR3 region has 17 residues. CDR1 is SGHRS, CDR2 YFSETQ, per germline.